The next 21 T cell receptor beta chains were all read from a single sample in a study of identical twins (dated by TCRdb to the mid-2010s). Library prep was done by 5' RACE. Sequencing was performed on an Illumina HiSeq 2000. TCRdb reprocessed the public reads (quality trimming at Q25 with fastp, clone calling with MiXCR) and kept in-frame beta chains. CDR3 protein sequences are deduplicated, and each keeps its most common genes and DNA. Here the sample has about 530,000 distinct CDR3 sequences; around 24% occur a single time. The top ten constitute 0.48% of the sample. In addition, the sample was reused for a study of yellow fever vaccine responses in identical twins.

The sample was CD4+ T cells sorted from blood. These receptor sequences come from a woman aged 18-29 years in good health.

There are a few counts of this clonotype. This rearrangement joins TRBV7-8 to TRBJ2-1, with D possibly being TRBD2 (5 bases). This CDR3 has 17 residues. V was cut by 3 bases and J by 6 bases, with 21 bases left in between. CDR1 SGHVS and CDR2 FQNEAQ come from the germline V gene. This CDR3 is CASSFSGFEGLGNEQFF. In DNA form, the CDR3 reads TGTGCCAGCAGCTTTTCCGGTTTCGAGGGTTTGGGCAATGAGCAGTTCTTC.

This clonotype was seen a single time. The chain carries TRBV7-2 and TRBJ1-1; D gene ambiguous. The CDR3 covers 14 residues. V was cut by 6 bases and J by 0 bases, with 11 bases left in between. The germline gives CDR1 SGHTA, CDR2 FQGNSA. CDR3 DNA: TGTGCCAGCAGTAATGGGAATTTGAACACTGAAGCTTTCTTT. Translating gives CASSNGNLNTEAFF.

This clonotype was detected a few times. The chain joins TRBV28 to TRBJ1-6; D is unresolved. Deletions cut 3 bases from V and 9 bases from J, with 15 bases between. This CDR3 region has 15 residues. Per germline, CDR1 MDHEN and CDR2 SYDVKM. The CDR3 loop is CASSLLQGLGSPLHF. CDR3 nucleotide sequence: TGTGCCAGCAGTTTGTTACAAGGGTTGGGTTCACCCCTCCACTTT.

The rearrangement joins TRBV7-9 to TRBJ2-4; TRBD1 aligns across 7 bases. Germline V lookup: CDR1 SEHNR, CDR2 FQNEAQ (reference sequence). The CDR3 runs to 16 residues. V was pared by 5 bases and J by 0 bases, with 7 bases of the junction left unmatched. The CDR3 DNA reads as TGTGCCAGCAGCCCAGGGGACAGCCCAGCCAAAAACATTCAGTACTTC. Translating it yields CASSPGDSPAKNIQYF.

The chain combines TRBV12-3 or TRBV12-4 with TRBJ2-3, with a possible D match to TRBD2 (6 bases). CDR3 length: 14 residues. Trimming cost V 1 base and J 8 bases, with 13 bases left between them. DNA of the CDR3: TGTGCCAGCAGTTTAGTAGCGGCCGAGGGTACGCAGTATTTT. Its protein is CASSLVAAEGTQYF.

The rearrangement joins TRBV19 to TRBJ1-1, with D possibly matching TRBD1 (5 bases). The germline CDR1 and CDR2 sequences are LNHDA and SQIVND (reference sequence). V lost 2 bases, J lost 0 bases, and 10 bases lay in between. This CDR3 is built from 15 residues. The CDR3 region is CASSIQGGVNTEAFF. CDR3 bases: TGTGCCAGTAGTATACAGGGAGGGGTGAACACTGAAGCTTTCTTT.

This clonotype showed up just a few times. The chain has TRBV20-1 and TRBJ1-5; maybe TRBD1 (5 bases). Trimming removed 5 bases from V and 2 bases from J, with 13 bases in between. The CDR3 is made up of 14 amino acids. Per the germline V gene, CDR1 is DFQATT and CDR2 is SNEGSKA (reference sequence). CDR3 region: CSAPAGNGNQPQHF. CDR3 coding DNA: TGCAGTGCTCCAGCAGGGAATGGCAATCAGCCCCAGCATTTT.

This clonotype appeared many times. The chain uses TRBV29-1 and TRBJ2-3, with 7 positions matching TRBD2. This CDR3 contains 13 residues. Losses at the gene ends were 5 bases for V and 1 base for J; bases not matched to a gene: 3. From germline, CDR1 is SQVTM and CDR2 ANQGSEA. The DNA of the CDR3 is TGCAGCGTTCTAGCGGCCGGCACAGATACGCAGTATTTT. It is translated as CSVLAAGTDTQYF.

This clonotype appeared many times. CDR3 protein: CASSPGSANSMNTEAFF. As DNA, the CDR3 is TGCGCCAGCAGCCCCGGGTCAGCGAATTCCATGAACACTGAAGCTTTCTTT. This rearrangement joins TRBV5-1 to TRBJ1-1; no clear D. The germline V gene encodes CDR1 SGHRS and CDR2 YFSETQ. The germline V and J ends were trimmed by 4 bases and 0 bases, with 19 bases remaining between them. The CDR3 length is 17 residues.

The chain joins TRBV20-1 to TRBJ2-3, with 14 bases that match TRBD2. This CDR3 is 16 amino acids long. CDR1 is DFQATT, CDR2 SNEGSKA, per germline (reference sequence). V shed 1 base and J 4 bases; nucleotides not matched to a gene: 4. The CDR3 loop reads CSARARLAGGADTQYF. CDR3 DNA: TGCAGTGCTAGAGCCCGACTAGCGGGAGGGGCAGATACGCAGTATTTT.

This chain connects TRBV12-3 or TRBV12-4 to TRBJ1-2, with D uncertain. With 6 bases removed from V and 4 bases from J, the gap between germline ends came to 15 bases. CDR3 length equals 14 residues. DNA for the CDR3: TGTGCCAGCAGACCATCTGGACTTAGCTATGGCTACACCTTC. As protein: CASRPSGLSYGYTF.

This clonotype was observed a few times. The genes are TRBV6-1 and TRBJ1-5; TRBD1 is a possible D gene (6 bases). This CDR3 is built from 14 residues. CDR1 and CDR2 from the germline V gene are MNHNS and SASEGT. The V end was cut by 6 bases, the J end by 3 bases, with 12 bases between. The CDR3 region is CASRSTGNNQPQHF. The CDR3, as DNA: TGTGCCAGCAGATCCACAGGGAACAATCAGCCCCAGCATTTT.

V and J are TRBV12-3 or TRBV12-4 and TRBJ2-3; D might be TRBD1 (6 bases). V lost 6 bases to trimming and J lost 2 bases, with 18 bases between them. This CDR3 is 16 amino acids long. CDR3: CASRTGRLVYTDTQYF. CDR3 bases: TGTGCCAGCAGAACAGGGAGATTGGTCTACACAGATACGCAGTATTTT.

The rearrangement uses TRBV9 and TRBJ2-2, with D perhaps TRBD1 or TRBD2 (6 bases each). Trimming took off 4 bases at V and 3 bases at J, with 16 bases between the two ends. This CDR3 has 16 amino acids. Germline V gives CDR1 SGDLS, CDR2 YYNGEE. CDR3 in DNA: TGTGCCAGCAGCCCCCGTGTCGGGGGCTACACCGGGGAGCTGTTTTTT. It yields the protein CASSPRVGGYTGELFF.

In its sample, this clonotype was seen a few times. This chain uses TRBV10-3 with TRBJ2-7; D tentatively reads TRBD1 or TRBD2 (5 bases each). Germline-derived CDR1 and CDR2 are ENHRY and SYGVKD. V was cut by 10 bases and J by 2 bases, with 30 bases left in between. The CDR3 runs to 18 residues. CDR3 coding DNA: TGTGCCACAGCACGTTTGACGTTTACGAGGGGAGCGCCCTACGAGCAGTACGTC. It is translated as CATARLTFTRGAPYEQYV.

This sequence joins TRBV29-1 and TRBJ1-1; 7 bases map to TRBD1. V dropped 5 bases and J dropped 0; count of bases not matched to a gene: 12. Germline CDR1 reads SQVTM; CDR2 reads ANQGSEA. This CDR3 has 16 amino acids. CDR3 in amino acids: CSVTGTELNMNTEAFF. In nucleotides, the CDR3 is TGCAGCGTTACCGGGACAGAACTAAACATGAACACTGAAGCTTTCTTT. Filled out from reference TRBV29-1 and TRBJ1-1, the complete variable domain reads SAVISQKPSRDICQRGTSLTIQCQVDSQVTMMFWYRQQPGQSLTLIATANQGSEATYESGFVIDKFPISRPNLTFSTLTVSNMSPEDSSIYLCSVTGTELNMNTEAFFGQGTRLTVV.

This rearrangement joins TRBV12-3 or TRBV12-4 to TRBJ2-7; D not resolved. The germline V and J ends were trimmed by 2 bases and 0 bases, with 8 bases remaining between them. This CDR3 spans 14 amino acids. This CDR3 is CASSLLPVSYEQYF. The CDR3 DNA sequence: TGTGCCAGCAGTTTATTGCCGGTCTCCTACGAGCAGTACTTC.

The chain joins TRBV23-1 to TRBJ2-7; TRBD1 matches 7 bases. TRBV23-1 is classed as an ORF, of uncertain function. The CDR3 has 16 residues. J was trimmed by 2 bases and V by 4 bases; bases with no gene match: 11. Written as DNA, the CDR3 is TGCGCCAGCAGTCGAAGGGACAGAGAGTTACCCTACGAGCAGTACGTC. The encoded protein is CASSRRDRELPYEQYV.

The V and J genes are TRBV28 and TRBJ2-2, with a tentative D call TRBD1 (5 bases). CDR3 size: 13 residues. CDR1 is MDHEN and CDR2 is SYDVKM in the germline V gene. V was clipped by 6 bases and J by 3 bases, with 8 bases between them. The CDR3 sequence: CASRGAYTGELFF. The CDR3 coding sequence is TGTGCCAGCAGAGGGGCTTACACCGGGGAGCTGTTTTTT.

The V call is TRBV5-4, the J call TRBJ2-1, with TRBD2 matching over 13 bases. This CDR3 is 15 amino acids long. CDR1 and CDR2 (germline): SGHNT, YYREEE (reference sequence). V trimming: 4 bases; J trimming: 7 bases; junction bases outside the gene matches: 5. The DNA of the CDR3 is TGTGCCAGCAGCCAGGGACTAGCGGGACCAAATGAGCAGTTCTTC. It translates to CASSQGLAGPNEQFF.

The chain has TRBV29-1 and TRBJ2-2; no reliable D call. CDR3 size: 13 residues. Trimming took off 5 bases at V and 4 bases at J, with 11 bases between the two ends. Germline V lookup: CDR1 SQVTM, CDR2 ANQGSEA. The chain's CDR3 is CSVFNLITGELFF. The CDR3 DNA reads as TGCAGCGTTTTCAATCTCATCACCGGGGAGCTGTTTTTT.